This T cell receptor beta chain was identified in a study of blood T cell repertoires in COVID-19. At the level of the study: The United States, Italy and Spain supplied acute and convalescent COVID-19 samples.

Germline V lookup: CDR1 MNHEY, CDR2 SMNVEV (reference sequence). V lost 3 bases, J lost 3 bases, and 8 bases lay in between. The CDR3 extends over 13 amino acids. Here immunoSEQ multiplex PCR was the method, and the copy in TCRdb shows in-frame clones only, minus some. This sample has roughly 100,000 clones; roughly 92% occur once, and the top ten carry around 6%. V is TRBV27 and J is TRBJ2-5; a possible D gene is TRBD2 (5 bases). The sample was peripheral blood. This TCR was recovered from a man aged 50 to 59 with active COVID-19. Here the CDR3 DNA reads TGTGCCAGCAGTTTTACTAGTAAAGAGACCCAGTACTTC. Translating gives CASSFTSKETQYF.